A single sample gave rise to the 12 T cell receptor beta chains below, sequenced in a study of blood T cells in healthy people across ages. For the second PCR, which ran for roughly 6 to 11 cycles, a sample-barcoded 5' primer and a J-beta primer mix were used. TCRdb re-called the 5' RACE reads through MiXCR, storing one row per CDR3 protein. The table shows around 1.1 million distinct CDR3 sequences, with 35% to 45% occurring only once. The material sequenced was blood. The origin of the receptors is a man aged 18 to 30 in good health.

The V call is TRBV3-1, the J call TRBJ2-2; unclear D gene. The CDR3 loop spans 12 amino acids. CDR1 is LGHDT and CDR2 is YNNKEL in the germline V gene (reference sequence). Trimming took 6 bases from V and 6 from J, leaving 8 bases between them. CDR3 loop: CASRLQSGELFF. The CDR3 DNA follows: TGTGCCAGCAGACTACAGTCCGGGGAGCTGTTTTTT.

The sample holds a few counts of this clonotype. The chain carries TRBV7-2 and TRBJ2-1; the match to TRBD2 covers 11 bases. V gave up 5 bases and J gave up 8 bases; unmatched junction bases: 8. The CDR3 loop spans 15 amino acids. From germline, CDR1 is SGHTA and CDR2 FQGNSA. The CDR3 is CASSSSGGASDEQFF. The CDR3 region has the DNA TGTGCCAGCAGCAGTAGCGGGGGGGCCTCCGATGAGCAGTTCTTC.

Remarks on this clonotype: Possible read error: a much larger clone is one base away. The gene calls are TRBV29-1 and TRBJ2-7, with 8 bases aligning to TRBD1. With V trimmed by 3 bases and J by 7 bases, 8 bases remained unmatched. Germline assignment: CDR1 SQVTM and CDR2 ANQGSEA. This CDR3 is 13 amino acids long. The CDR3 sequence: CSVDQSGGNEQYF. The DNA for the CDR3 is TGCAGCGTTGATCAGTCAGGGGGCAATGAGCAGTACTTC.

This sequence joins TRBV5-1 and TRBJ1-1; D ambiguous. The CDR3 is made up of 15 amino acids. The germline V gene encodes CDR1 SGHRS and CDR2 YFSETQ. With 4 bases removed from V and 5 bases from J, the gap between germline ends came to 18 bases. CDR3 DNA sequence: TGCGCCAGCAGCCCGGGATCAGTGGCAGGTACTGAAGCTTTCTTT. This codes for CASSPGSVAGTEAFF. Full variable domain (missing parts from reference TRBV5-1 and TRBJ1-1): KAGVTQTPRYLIKTRGQQVTLSCSPISGHRSVSWYQQTPGQGLQFLFEYFSETQRNKGNFPGRFSGRQFSNSRSEMNVSTLELGDSALYLCASSPGSVAGTEAFFGQGTRLTVV.

This clonotype was found a few times. The chain recombines TRBV7-8 with TRBJ1-1; 9 bases align to TRBD1. CDR3 length: 17 amino acids. V dropped 6 bases and J dropped 0; count of bases not matched to a gene: 11. Germline V gene data show CDR1 as SGHVS and CDR2 as FQNEAQ. The CDR3 nucleotides are TGTGCCAGCAGTCGGGGGGGGACAGGGAAAGTGAACACTGAAGCTTTCTTT. This codes for CASSRGGTGKVNTEAFF.

V gene TRBV12-5 combines with J gene TRBJ1-2, with a tentative D call TRBD1 (5 bases). Trimming took 3 bases from V and 6 from J, leaving 8 bases between them. CDR1 and CDR2 (germline): LGHNT, FRNRAP. This CDR3 is 12 amino acids long. The CDR3 sequence is CASGFRGDGYTF. Written as DNA, the CDR3 is TGTGCTAGTGGTTTTCGGGGGGATGGCTACACCTTC.

This chain uses TRBV3-1 with TRBJ2-2; D may be TRBD2 (6 bases). Trimming took off 8 bases at V and 0 bases at J, with 10 bases between the two ends. Germline CDR1 reads LGHDT; CDR2 reads YNNKEL (reference sequence). The CDR3 covers 14 residues. CDR3 bases: TGTGCCAGCGCGGCGGGGCCGAACACCGGGGAGCTGTTTTTT. Its protein is CASAAGPNTGELFF.

This clonotype was seen repeatedly, ten times or more. In nucleotides, the CDR3 is TGCAGTGCTAGCGGCGGGGGGTACAATGAGCAGTTCTTC. Translating gives CSASGGGYNEQFF. This rearrangement joins TRBV20-1 to TRBJ2-1; 8 bases match TRBD2. V lost 3 bases and J lost 4; bases outside the gene matches: 2. Germline CDR1 is DFQATT and CDR2 is SNEGSKA (reference sequence). CDR3 length: 13 amino acids.

This sequence joins TRBV24-1 and TRBJ1-2; D not resolved. V shed 5 bases and J shed 4 bases, with 10 bases lying between them. In germline, CDR1 is KGHDR, CDR2 SFDVKD. This CDR3 is built from 13 residues. This chain's CDR3 is CATSAQASYGYTF. The CDR3 region has the DNA TGTGCCACCAGTGCCCAGGCTTCCTATGGCTACACCTTC.

The V and J genes are TRBV20-1 and TRBJ1-1; D gene unclear. V lost 5 bases and J lost 0, with 13 bases in between. The CDR3 is 14 residues long. Germline V CDR1 and CDR2: DFQATT, SNEGSKA (reference sequence). The DNA of the CDR3 is TGCAGTGCTGCTACACAACCGATGAACACTGAAGCTTTCTTT. Translating gives CSAATQPMNTEAFF.

This rearrangement joins TRBV2 to TRBJ2-2; 10 bases line up with TRBD1. The CDR3 contains 17 residues. V lost 3 bases, J lost 3 bases, and 7 bases stayed unmatched. Germline V CDR1 and CDR2: SNHLY, FYNNEI. DNA for the CDR3: TGTGCCAGCAGTGATCCGACAGGGGGCATAGACACCGGGGAGCTGTTTTTT. Protein product: CASSDPTGGIDTGELFF.

The chain combines TRBV28 with TRBJ1-2, with D perhaps TRBD1 (6 bases). Trimming left V 3 bases short and J 9 bases short, with 11 bases between. Germline V gene data show CDR1 as MDHEN and CDR2 as SYDVKM. The CDR3 totals 12 residues. CDR3 amino acids: CASSFGQTSYTF. The DNA of the CDR3 is TGTGCCAGCAGTTTCGGACAGACCAGCTACACCTTC.